A single T cell receptor (beta chain) is shown here with its context. What it recognizes is unknown. The sample is drawn from a study of cytomegalovirus exposure and HLA in healthy donors. Overall study context: Researchers found that approximately 80% of about 400 genotyped donors fell within the Caucasian-associated ancestry cluster.

Whole-study results and caveats: In a later analysis, an Asian-associated ancestry cluster reportedly showed fewer N-insertions than the 666-donor mean. Presence/absence analyses assumed roughly uniform sequencing depth across donors, which may not hold. Through in vitro validation, three CMV-associated chains were shown to be specific for CMV antigens.

Primers for the PCR totalled 60 Vbeta and 13 Jbeta. Using immunoSEQ multiplex PCR, the repertoire was profiled, and TCRdb retains in-frame clones only, with some absent. The table includes 95,000 or so clones, about 86% detected once. Looked up from germline, CDR1 is SEHNR and CDR2 is FQNEAQ (reference sequence). V trimming: 3 bases; J trimming: 6 bases; junction bases outside the gene matches: 7. This CDR3 contains 15 residues. Sequenced material: PBMCs. The TCR originated in a woman between 65 and 79 years old in good health and CMV-seropositive. The genes are TRBV7-9 and TRBJ1-2; TRBD1 aligns across 10 bases. The CDR3 DNA reads TGTGCCAGCAGCTTGGGGACAGGGGATAGGGATGGCTACACCTTC. Protein product: CASSLGTGDRDGYTF.